Listed here are 32 T cell receptor beta chains from one sample, sequenced in a study of CD8 T cells in Susac syndrome. With random hexamers, reverse transcription was performed on about 0.5 to 1 ug of RNA. TCRdb ran MiXCR on the immunoSEQ multiplex PCR reads and lists one entry per CDR3 protein. This sample carries 150,000 to 200,000 distinct CDR3 sequences, approximately 95% of them seen once, and the ten largest clones take 0.15% to 0.2%. The sample was CD8+ T cells from PBMCs. These TCRs come from a human donor with Susac syndrome.

This chain links TRBV4-2 with TRBJ2-7; D is unresolved. Germline V gene lookup returns CDR1 LGHNA and CDR2 YNFKEQ. CDR3 length: 13 residues. V lost 0 bases and J lost 0, with 3 bases in between. In nucleotides, the CDR3 is TGTGCCAGCAGCCAAGAAGACTCCTACGAGCAGTACTTC. Protein: CASSQEDSYEQYF.

This clonotype was seen a single time. V is TRBV20-1 and J is TRBJ1-2; D is perhaps TRBD1 (6 bases). The CDR3 totals 18 residues. The V end lost 2 bases, the J end lost 7 bases, and 29 bases lay between the germline ends. Germline CDR1 is DFQATT and CDR2 is SNEGSKA (reference sequence). The CDR3 DNA is TGCAGTGCTAGATACTCTCTTCCGGGGGCGCAGGATCTACGTGGCTACACCTTC. Translated, it gives CSARYSLPGAQDLRGYTF.

V usage is TRBV20-1 and J usage is TRBJ2-7; 11 bases fit TRBD2. Germline values: CDR1 DFQATT, CDR2 SNEGSKA (reference sequence). CDR3 length: 19 amino acids. Unmatched junction bases numbered 19, after V lost 6 bases and J lost 0 bases. CDR3 DNA sequence: TGCAGTGCCACCCATCCGGGACTAGCGGACTATATGAGCTCCTACGAGCAGTACTTC. Translating it yields CSATHPGLADYMSSYEQYF.

The rearrangement joins TRBV5-1 to TRBJ2-1; possible D gene TRBD2, 5 bases. Between the trimmed V and J ends, which lost 3 bases and 5 bases, there was a span of 12 bases. Germline loops: CDR1 SGHRS, CDR2 YFSETQ. The CDR3 sequence is 14 residues long. CDR3 nucleotides: TGCGCCAGCAGCTCCTGGACTGGAGACAATGAGCAGTTCTTC. Translation: CASSSWTGDNEQFF.

The chain joins TRBV2 to TRBJ2-5, with 8 nucleotides matching TRBD2. The germline V gene encodes CDR1 SNHLY and CDR2 FYNNEI. The CDR3 contains 14 residues. With V trimmed by 2 bases and J by 5 bases, 4 bases remained unmatched. In DNA, the CDR3 is TGTGCCAGCAGTGAACGGGGGGGCCCCGAGACCCAGTACTTC. Amino acid sequence: CASSERGGPETQYF. Based on the CDR3 plus reference TRBV2 and TRBJ2-5, the full variable domain is EPEVTQTPSHQVTQMGQEVILRCVPISNHLYFYWYRQILGQKVEFLVSFYNNEISEKSEIFDDQFSVERPDGSNFTLKIRSTKLEDSAMYFCASSERGGPETQYFGPGTRLLVL.

The sample holds one count of this clonotype. The genes are TRBV24-1 and TRBJ2-6, with TRBD2 identical over 8 bases. The CDR3 covers 20 residues. V was pared by 1 base and J by 0 bases, with 10 bases of the junction left unmatched. Per germline, CDR1 KGHDR and CDR2 SFDVKD. In DNA, the CDR3 is TGTGCCACCAGTGATTTAGGACTAGCCGGGAACGACTCTGGGGCCAACGTCCTGACTTTC. It specifies CATSDLGLAGNDSGANVLTF.

In its sample, this clonotype was seen once. The chain joins TRBV6-2 or TRBV6-3 to TRBJ1-2; D is uncertain. Germline values: CDR1 MNHEY, CDR2 SVGEGT. CDR3 length equals 16 residues. Trimming took 0 bases from V and 2 from J, leaving 13 bases between them. Written as DNA, the CDR3 is TGTGCCAGCAGTTACTCGCGGGATCCCTGGAACTATGGCTACACCTTC. It translates to CASSYSRDPWNYGYTF.

The chain recombines TRBV5-1 with TRBJ2-1; TRBD1 matches 9 bases. CDR1 SGHRS and CDR2 YFSETQ come from the germline V gene. The CDR3 spans 15 residues. With V trimmed by 0 bases and J by 6 bases, 4 bases remained unmatched. Here the CDR3 reads CASSLGDREGNEQFF. DNA for the CDR3: TGCGCCAGCAGCTTGGGGGACAGGGAGGGCAATGAGCAGTTCTTC.

This chain links TRBV10-3 with TRBJ2-2, with D perhaps matching TRBD1 or TRBD2 (6 bases each). The CDR3 sequence is 12 residues long. Germline lookup yields CDR1 ENHRY and CDR2 SYGVKD. With 8 bases removed from V and 4 bases from J, the gap between germline ends came to 8 bases. CDR3 DNA: TGTGCCATCGAGGGGGGCACCGGGGAGCTGTTTTTT. Encoded protein: CAIEGGTGELFF.

This chain uses TRBV7-8 with TRBJ1-5; D is undetermined. Trimming pared 0 bases from V and 3 bases from J, leaving 9 bases between. From germline, CDR1 is SGHVS and CDR2 FQNEAQ. This CDR3 comprises 15 residues. The DNA of the CDR3 is TGTGCCAGCAGCTTAGCAGGTTACCTCAATCAGCCCCAGCATTTT. Amino acids: CASSLAGYLNQPQHF.

The genes are TRBV7-8 and TRBJ2-5; 11 positions match TRBD2. The length of the CDR3 is 16 residues. The V gene end was trimmed by 4 bases and the J gene end by 2 bases; junction bases not matched to a gene: 6. Germline V gene data show CDR1 as SGHVS and CDR2 as FQNEAQ. CDR3 loop: CASSSRLAGIQETQYF. CDR3 nucleotides: TGTGCCAGCAGCTCCCGACTAGCGGGGATACAAGAGACCCAGTACTTC.

The chain joins TRBV6-5 to TRBJ2-1; D remains unclear. The CDR3 sequence is 12 residues long. Germline CDR1 and CDR2: MNHEY and SVGAGI. Trimming shortened V by 6 bases and J by 8 bases, and 11 bases separated the two germline ends. The CDR3 DNA is TGTGCCAGCAGCAACGGAAGGGATGAGCAGTTCTTC. It codes for CASSNGRDEQFF.

The chain links TRBV4-2 to TRBJ2-7; 7 bases are shared with TRBD1. Losses at the gene ends were 0 bases for V and 3 bases for J; bases not matched to a gene: 8. Germline V lookup: CDR1 LGHNA, CDR2 YNFKEQ. The CDR3 has 16 residues. CDR3: CASSQDPGTVSYEQYF. DNA for the CDR3: TGTGCCAGCAGCCAAGATCCCGGGACAGTAAGCTACGAGCAGTACTTC.

This clonotype has a single count. The V and J genes are TRBV9 and TRBJ2-3, with D perhaps assigned TRBD1 or TRBD2 (5 bases each). From germline, CDR1 is SGDLS and CDR2 YYNGEE. Trimming removed 2 bases from V and 5 bases from J, with 15 bases in between. The CDR3 is made up of 15 amino acids. The CDR3 loop is CASSVSGTHKDTQYF. The CDR3 nucleotides are TGTGCCAGCAGCGTTTCAGGGACCCATAAAGATACGCAGTATTTT.

This clonotype was found once. CDR3 DNA: TGTGCCAGCAGCTTATCAGGGGGGGATGAGACCCAGTACTTC. This translates into CASSLSGGDETQYF. This chain joins TRBV7-6 and TRBJ2-5; TRBD1 or TRBD2 may be the D gene (7 bases each). The CDR3 has 14 residues. Trimming removed 2 bases at V and 5 bases at J, with 12 bases between. In germline, CDR1 is SGHVS, CDR2 FNYEAQ. Together with reference TRBV7-6 and TRBJ2-5, the CDR3 gives the full variable domain: GAGVSQSPRYKVTKRGQDVALRCDPISGHVSLYWYRQALGQGPEFLTYFNYEAQQDKSGLPNDRFSAERPEGSISTLTIQRTEQRDSAMYRCASSLSGGDETQYFGPGTRLLVL.

This clonotype is a singleton in its sample. This chain connects TRBV7-8 to TRBJ2-7; D call uncertain. The V gene lost 1 base and the J gene lost 4 bases, with 11 bases spanning the gap. This CDR3 has 14 residues. Germline CDR1 is SGHVS and CDR2 is FQNEAQ. The DNA of the CDR3 is TGTGCCAGCAGCTTAGATGCCTTGGGGTACGAGCAGTACTTC. Residues: CASSLDALGYEQYF.

The genes are TRBV28 and TRBJ2-1; no firm D call. CDR3 length: 12 residues. Trimming cost V 3 bases and J 9 bases, with 9 bases left between them. Per the germline V gene, CDR1 is MDHEN and CDR2 is SYDVKM. CDR3 protein: CASSLVGLEQFF. The CDR3 DNA reads TGTGCCAGCAGTTTGGTCGGCCTTGAGCAGTTCTTC.

This sequence joins TRBV12-3 or TRBV12-4 and TRBJ2-7; 8 bases align to TRBD1. The CDR3 totals 13 residues. V trimming: 6 bases; J trimming: 3 bases; junction bases outside the gene matches: 4. The CDR3 region has the DNA TGTGCCAGCAGAGGACAGGGTGACTACGAGCAGTACTTC. This sequence encodes CASRGQGDYEQYF.

The CDR3: CASSYSGRPYNEQFF. CDR3 sequence (DNA): TGTGCCAGCAGTTATAGCGGCAGACCTTACAATGAGCAGTTCTTC. This chain links TRBV6-5 with TRBJ2-1; D perhaps matches TRBD2 (6 bases). CDR3 length: 15 amino acids. The germline gives CDR1 MNHEY, CDR2 SVGAGI. The V and J ends lost 3 bases and 4 bases respectively, with 13 bases between them.

This chain links TRBV25-1 with TRBJ2-1, with 9 bases fitting TRBD1. The germline CDR1 and CDR2 sequences are MGHDK and SYGVNS. V was pared by 7 bases and J by 4 bases, with 8 bases of the junction left unmatched. The CDR3 has 15 residues. CDR3 amino acids: CASTLQGATYNEQFF. CDR3 sequence (DNA): TGTGCCAGCACACTACAGGGGGCTACTTACAATGAGCAGTTCTTC.

The CDR3 region is CASSFTANEQYF. The CDR3 DNA is TGTGCCAGCAGCTTCACAGCAAACGAGCAGTACTTC. The chain couples TRBV5-5 to TRBJ2-7; D is ambiguous. The germline V and J ends were trimmed by 2 bases and 5 bases, with 8 bases remaining between them. This CDR3 has 12 residues. Germline CDR1 reads SGHKS; CDR2 reads YYEKEE (reference sequence).

The gene calls are TRBV27 and TRBJ2-3; 10 bases match TRBD2. The V and J ends lost 8 bases and 1 base, in that order; junction bases with no gene match: 3. Germline V gene lookup returns CDR1 MNHEY and CDR2 SMNVEV (reference sequence). The CDR3 sequence is 14 residues long. As DNA, the CDR3 is TGTGCCAGCGCCGGGACTAGCGGCACAGATACGCAGTATTTT. This codes for CASAGTSGTDTQYF.

CDR3 DNA sequence: TGTGCCAGCAGCGTAGACGGGAGAGGCGACGAGCAGTACTTC. Encoded protein: CASSVDGRGDEQYF. The rearrangement uses TRBV9 and TRBJ2-7; D is perhaps TRBD2 (6 bases). Germline values: CDR1 SGDLS, CDR2 YYNGEE. There are 14 residues in the CDR3. Trimming took 0 bases from V and 5 from J, leaving 12 bases between them.

The V gene is TRBV12-2, the J gene TRBJ2-1; TRBD1 is the table's D call, not checked against the DNA. TRBV12-2 is tagged as a pseudogene. The CDR3 loop spans 15 amino acids. The DNA for the CDR3 is TGTGCAAGTCGCATGGGGACAGATTACTACAATGAGCAGTTCTTC. Its protein product is CASRMGTDYYNEQFF.

The chain employs TRBV4-1 and TRBJ2-4; a possible D gene is TRBD1 (6 bases). The CDR3 length is 18 residues. The V gene's germline CDR1 is MGHRA and CDR2 YSYEKL. Deletions cut 4 bases from V and 0 bases from J, with 19 bases between. The CDR3 DNA is TGCGCCAGCAGCCCGAGTAAGCTAAGGGGGTTAGCCAAAAACATTCAGTACTTC. Translating it yields CASSPSKLRGLAKNIQYF.

The J gene is TRBJ2-7, the V gene TRBV5-4; 8 bases are a match to TRBD2. Germline-derived CDR1 and CDR2 are SGHNT and YYREEE (reference sequence). J was trimmed by 1 base and V by 4 bases; bases with no gene match: 4. The CDR3 covers 14 residues. As DNA, the CDR3 is TGTGCCAGCAGCCCCGGACTAGCATCCTACGAGCAGTACTTC. Its protein is CASSPGLASYEQYF.

The chain recombines TRBV9 with TRBJ1-2; D is undetermined. The CDR3 has 11 amino acids. V lost 3 bases, J lost 8 bases, and 8 bases lay in between. Germline-derived CDR1 and CDR2 are SGDLS and YYNGEE. CDR3: CASSATEGYTF. The CDR3 DNA follows: TGTGCCAGCAGCGCCACGGAGGGCTACACCTTC. Complete variable domain (other parts from reference TRBV9 and TRBJ1-2): DSGVTQTPKHLITATGQRVTLRCSPRSGDLSVYWYQQSLDQGLQFLIQYYNGEERAKGNILERFSAQQFPDLHSELNLSSLELGDSALYFCASSATEGYTFGSGTRLTVV.

The chain combines TRBV28 with TRBJ2-1; unclear D gene. This CDR3 spans 14 amino acids. Germline lookup yields CDR1 MDHEN and CDR2 SYDVKM. Trimming left V 2 bases short and J 9 bases short, with 14 bases between. CDR3 residues: CASSLPLEITEQFF. The CDR3 DNA reads TGTGCCAGCAGTTTACCCTTAGAGATCACTGAGCAGTTCTTC.

The CDR3 is CASSLTPGKRETQYF. CDR3 coding DNA: TGTGCCAGCAGCCTCACCCCGGGGAAGCGAGAGACCCAGTACTTC. The rearrangement joins TRBV7-9 to TRBJ2-5; a possible D gene is TRBD2 (5 bases). The CDR3 loop spans 15 amino acids. Between the trimmed V and J ends, which lost 5 bases and 4 bases, there was a span of 17 bases. In germline, CDR1 is SEHNR, CDR2 FQNEAQ (reference sequence). The whole variable domain, filled in from reference TRBV7-9 and TRBJ2-5, reads DTGVSQNPRHKITKRGQNVTFRCDPISEHNRLYWYRQTLGQGPEFLTYFQNEAQLEKSRLLSDRFSAERPKGSFSTLEIQRTEQGDSAMYLCASSLTPGKRETQYFGPGTRLLVL.

This chain links TRBV20-1 with TRBJ2-5; D is uncertain. The CDR3 is 12 amino acids. CDR1 is DFQATT and CDR2 is SNEGSKA in the germline V gene (reference sequence). The V end was cut by 5 bases, the J end by 2 bases, with 9 bases between. The CDR3, as DNA: TGCAGTGCTCTATACCTTCAAGAGACCCAGTACTTC. Residues: CSALYLQETQYF.

The V call is TRBV9, the J call TRBJ1-2, with D possibly matching TRBD1 (5 bases). Germline CDR1 and CDR2: SGDLS and YYNGEE. V lost 3 bases and J lost 4, with 13 bases in between. The CDR3 extends over 14 amino acids. This CDR3 is CASSEDSGSYGYTF. CDR3 DNA: TGTGCCAGCAGCGAAGACAGCGGTAGCTATGGCTACACCTTC.

This clonotype was counted between two and nine times. The chain uses TRBV6-5 and TRBJ2-3; D not certain. The germline V gene has CDR1 MNHEY and CDR2 SVGAGI. Trimming took 2 bases from V and 0 from J, leaving 6 bases between them. CDR3 size: 14 residues. The DNA for the CDR3 is TGTGCCAGCAGTTACCTTACTAGCACAGATACGCAGTATTTT. Translation gives CASSYLTSTDTQYF.